This TCR beta chain was obtained from a study of beta chain features in type 1 diabetes. This CDR3 is 17 amino acids long. CDR1 MNHEY and CDR2 SMNVEV come from the germline V gene (reference sequence). Trimming pared 7 bases from V and 0 bases from J, leaving 18 bases between. Expressed TCRB transcripts were sequenced because the isolated RNA had all been reverse transcribed beforehand. Produced via immunoSEQ multiplex PCR; TCRdb's table is partial and in-frame only. Of about 220,000 clones listed, 11% are singletons. The gene calls are TRBV27 and TRBJ1-4, with a tentative D call TRBD1 (5 bases). The source material was central memory CD4+ T cells from blood. The source is a man between 18 and 29 years old in good health. This chain's CDR3 is CASTKLQGTATNEKLFF. The CDR3 DNA follows: TGTGCCAGCACCAAACTCCAGGGAACGGCAACTAATGAAAAACTGTTTTTT.